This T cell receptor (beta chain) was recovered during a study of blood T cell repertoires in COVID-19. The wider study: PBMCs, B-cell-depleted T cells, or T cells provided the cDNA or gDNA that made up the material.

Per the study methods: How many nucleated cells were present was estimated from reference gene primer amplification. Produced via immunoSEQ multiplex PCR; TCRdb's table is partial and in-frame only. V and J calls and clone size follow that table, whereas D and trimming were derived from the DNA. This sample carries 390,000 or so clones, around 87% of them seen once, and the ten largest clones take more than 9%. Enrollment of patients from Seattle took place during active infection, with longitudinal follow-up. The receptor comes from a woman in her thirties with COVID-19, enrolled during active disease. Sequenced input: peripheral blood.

Written as DNA, the CDR3 is TGTGCCAGCAGTAGCGTGGGGGGATATTATGGCTACACCTTC. It translates to CASSSVGGYYGYTF. The gene calls are TRBV27 and TRBJ1-2; possibly TRBD1 for D (5 bases). Trimming cost V 5 bases and J 5 bases, with 15 bases left between them. This CDR3 has 14 amino acids. CDR1 MNHEY and CDR2 SMNVEV come from the germline V gene (reference sequence).